Listed below are T cell receptor beta chains from one sample, sequenced in a study of shared clonotypes between healthy human individuals. The table came from immunoSEQ multiplex PCR; TCRdb's copy has only in-frame clones and leaves some out. Seen here are about 2.5 million clones, around 93% observed once, and the top ten hold 0.3% to 0.4%. Sequencing input: naive CD4+ T cells from PBMCs. These receptors were collected from a man aged 18 to 35 in good health. Some clones in this sample may be carry-over from other donors' samples. The CDR3 runs from the conserved cysteine through the conserved F or W. D genes are given only for firm matches. Only some rows state a clone size, as once, few, many or a class for expanded clones.

v_call: TRBV28
j_call: TRBJ1-1
d_call: .
clone_size: .
cdr3_nt: TGTGCAACGTGGGGGGCGAACACTGAAGCTTTCTTT
cdr3_aa: CATWGANTEAFF

v_call: TRBV7-6
j_call: TRBJ2-1
d_call: .
clone_size: .
cdr3_nt: TGTGCCAGCAGCTTAGGGGGACCCTACAATGAGCAGTTCTTC
cdr3_aa: CASSLGGPYNEQFF

v_call: TRBV21-1
j_call: TRBJ2-7
d_call: .
clone_size: .
cdr3_nt: TGTGCCAGCAGCAAATCCAACGGGGCAGCGGGAGAGGACGAGCAGTACTTC
cdr3_aa: CASSKSNGAAGEDEQYF

v_call: TRBV5-8
j_call: TRBJ1-1
d_call: .
clone_size: .
cdr3_nt: TGTGCCAGCAGCTTGGGTGGAAGGGTTACTGAAGCTTTCTTT
cdr3_aa: CASSLGGRVTEAFF

v_call: TRBV2
j_call: TRBJ2-7
d_call: .
clone_size: .
cdr3_nt: TGTGCCAGCAGATCCGAGAGTATGTCCTACGAGCAGTACTTC
cdr3_aa: CASRSESMSYEQYF

v_call: TRBV6-4
j_call: TRBJ2-2
d_call: TRBD2
clone_size: .
cdr3_nt: TGTGCCAGCAGCGGGACTAGCGAAGGGGAGCTGTTTTTT
cdr3_aa: CASSGTSEGELFF

v_call: TRBV18
j_call: TRBJ1-5
d_call: .
clone_size: .
cdr3_nt: TGTGCCAGCTCACCACCGGGTGCCCGGGAGCAGCCCCAGCATTTT
cdr3_aa: CASSPPGAREQPQHF

v_call: TRBV5-1
j_call: TRBJ2-1
d_call: TRBD1
clone_size: .
cdr3_nt: TGCGCCAGCAGCCTGGACAGGGCATATGAGCAGTTCTTC
cdr3_aa: CASSLDRAYEQFF

v_call: TRBV5-4
j_call: TRBJ2-7
d_call: TRBD2
clone_size: .
cdr3_nt: TGTGCCAGCAGCTTGACTAGCGGGAGGTCCGGGCAGTACTTC
cdr3_aa: CASSLTSGRSGQYF

v_call: TRBV6-1
j_call: TRBJ1-3
d_call: .
clone_size: .
cdr3_nt: TGTGCCAGCAGTGAAAAAGGGAGTCGGTCTGGAAACACCATATATTTT
cdr3_aa: CASSEKGSRSGNTIYF

v_call: TRBV5-1
j_call: TRBJ1-4
d_call: .
clone_size: .
cdr3_nt: TGCGCCAGCAGCTTGGGCAGCTCTAATGAAAAACTGTTTTTT
cdr3_aa: CASSLGSSNEKLFF

v_call: TRBV19
j_call: TRBJ1-1
d_call: .
clone_size: .
cdr3_nt: TGTGCCAGTAGCAAATCCCCGATAAGGGTGAACACTGAAGCTTTCTTT
cdr3_aa: CASSKSPIRVNTEAFF

v_call: TRBV11-2
j_call: TRBJ2-3
d_call: .
clone_size: .
cdr3_nt: TGTGCCAGCAGCTTAGAGAGGAGCGCAGATACGCAGTATTTT
cdr3_aa: CASSLERSADTQYF

v_call: TRBV5-1
j_call: TRBJ1-3
d_call: .
clone_size: .
cdr3_nt: TGCGCCAGCAGCTCTACCGACAGCCTCTCTGGAAACACCATATATTTT
cdr3_aa: CASSSTDSLSGNTIYF

v_call: TRBV5-1
j_call: TRBJ1-2
d_call: TRBD1
clone_size: once
cdr3_nt: TGCGCCAGCAGCCCCGGACAGGGCGGCTATGGCTACACCTTC
cdr3_aa: CASSPGQGGYGYTF

v_call: TRBV28
j_call: TRBJ1-5
d_call: .
clone_size: once
cdr3_nt: TGTGCCAGCAGTTTATCGGCTATTAGCAATCAGCCCCAGCATTTT
cdr3_aa: CASSLSAISNQPQHF

v_call: TRBV7-2
j_call: TRBJ2-3
d_call: .
clone_size: .
cdr3_nt: TGTGCCAGTTCTAAACAGGGCCCAGCCAGCACAGATACGCAGTATTTT
cdr3_aa: CASSKQGPASTDTQYF

v_call: TRBV4-1
j_call: TRBJ1-3
d_call: .
clone_size: .
cdr3_nt: TGCGCCAGCAGCCAAGTCCCGGGTTACACCATATATTTT
cdr3_aa: CASSQVPGYTIYF

v_call: TRBV5-1
j_call: TRBJ2-2
d_call: TRBD1
clone_size: .
cdr3_nt: TGCGCCAGCAGCCTTAGGACAGGATTCACCGGGGAGCTGTTTTTT
cdr3_aa: CASSLRTGFTGELFF

v_call: TRBV5-4
j_call: TRBJ1-2
d_call: TRBD1
clone_size: .
cdr3_nt: TGTGCCAGCAGCACCGACAGGGTGTATTCTGGCTACACCTTC
cdr3_aa: CASSTDRVYSGYTF

v_call: TRBV2
j_call: TRBJ2-7
d_call: .
clone_size: .
cdr3_nt: TGTGCCAGCAGCCCTGGGTGGGGTGATTCCTACGAGCAGTACTTC
cdr3_aa: CASSPGWGDSYEQYF

v_call: TRBV30
j_call: TRBJ1-6
d_call: TRBD1
clone_size: .
cdr3_nt: TGTGCCTGGAGTGGACAGGGGTATAATAATTCACCCCTCCACTTT
cdr3_aa: CAWSGQGYNNSPLHF

v_call: TRBV28
j_call: TRBJ2-7
d_call: .
clone_size: .
cdr3_nt: TGTGCCAGCAGACCACAGGTTATCTCCTACGAGCAGTACTTC
cdr3_aa: CASRPQVISYEQYF

v_call: TRBV7-2
j_call: TRBJ2-5
d_call: TRBD1
clone_size: once
cdr3_nt: TGTGCCAGCAGCTCGGACAGGGCACAAGAGACCCAGTACTTC
cdr3_aa: CASSSDRAQETQYF

v_call: TRBV7-9
j_call: TRBJ1-1
d_call: .
clone_size: .
cdr3_nt: TGTGCCAGTTTATCATGGATTGACTGGAAAAACACTGAAGCTTTCTTT
cdr3_aa: CASLSWIDWKNTEAFF

v_call: TRBV19
j_call: TRBJ2-7
d_call: .
clone_size: .
cdr3_nt: TGTGCCAGTAGTACCGCCGGCCTCTCCTACGAGCAGTACTTC
cdr3_aa: CASSTAGLSYEQYF

v_call: TRBV27
j_call: TRBJ1-2
d_call: .
clone_size: .
cdr3_nt: TGTGCCAGCACCGCTTCCTGGGACGGTTCTAACTATGGCTACACCTTC
cdr3_aa: CASTASWDGSNYGYTF

v_call: TRBV2
j_call: TRBJ2-1
d_call: .
clone_size: .
cdr3_nt: TGTGCCAGCAGTGGCGGACAGCCCGGGAATGAGCAGTTCTTC
cdr3_aa: CASSGGQPGNEQFF

v_call: TRBV11-2
j_call: TRBJ2-2
d_call: .
clone_size: .
cdr3_nt: TGTGCCAACCCGAAGAACACCGGGGAGCTGTTTTTT
cdr3_aa: CANPKNTGELFF

v_call: TRBV5-1
j_call: TRBJ1-4
d_call: .
clone_size: .
cdr3_nt: TGCGCCAGCAGCCTGACGTTGGTCGTTGCAACTAATGAAAAACTGTTTTTT
cdr3_aa: CASSLTLVVATNEKLFF

v_call: TRBV15
j_call: TRBJ2-7
d_call: TRBD2
clone_size: .
cdr3_nt: TGTGCCACCAGCAGAGATCCTAGCGGGAGCTCCTACGAGCAGTACTTC
cdr3_aa: CATSRDPSGSSYEQYF

v_call: TRBV7-6
j_call: TRBJ2-1
d_call: TRBD2
clone_size: .
cdr3_nt: TGTGCCAGCAGCCTCATAAACCGAGCGGGAGGGCCGAGTTTATCCTACAATGAGCAGTTCTTC
cdr3_aa: CASSLINRAGGPSLSYNEQFF

v_call: TRBV5-1
j_call: TRBJ1-3
d_call: .
clone_size: .
cdr3_nt: TGCGCCAGCAGCCCGGACGGCTCTGGAAACACCATATATTTT
cdr3_aa: CASSPDGSGNTIYF

v_call: TRBV6-6
j_call: TRBJ1-1
d_call: TRBD1
clone_size: .
cdr3_nt: TGTGCCAGCAGTTCAACGGACAGGGTGGTCTCTGAAGCTTTCTTT
cdr3_aa: CASSSTDRVVSEAFF

v_call: TRBV30
j_call: TRBJ1-4
d_call: .
clone_size: .
cdr3_nt: TGTGCCTGCACAGCCGTGGGGAATGAAAAACTGTTTTTT
cdr3_aa: CACTAVGNEKLFF

v_call: TRBV5-4
j_call: TRBJ1-1
d_call: .
clone_size: .
cdr3_nt: TGTGCCAGCAGCCAAAAAATCGGGGCGGACACTGAAGCTTTCTTT
cdr3_aa: CASSQKIGADTEAFF

v_call: TRBV5-1
j_call: TRBJ1-5
d_call: .
clone_size: .
cdr3_nt: TGCGCCAGCAGCTTGGTAGCGGGGAACAATCAGCCCCAGCATTTT
cdr3_aa: CASSLVAGNNQPQHF

v_call: TRBV9
j_call: TRBJ2-5
d_call: .
clone_size: once
cdr3_nt: TGTGCCAGCAGCCTTAGACAGAACCAAGAGACCCAGTACTTC
cdr3_aa: CASSLRQNQETQYF

v_call: TRBV5-1
j_call: TRBJ2-1
d_call: TRBD1
clone_size: .
cdr3_nt: TGCGCCAGCAGCTTGGGGACTGCAGGGGGCAATGAGCAGTTCTTC
cdr3_aa: CASSLGTAGGNEQFF

v_call: TRBV9
j_call: TRBJ2-7
d_call: TRBD1
clone_size: .
cdr3_nt: TGTGCCAGCAGCCCACAGGCTCTGGGACAGGGGGCAGGCGAGCAGTACTTC
cdr3_aa: CASSPQALGQGAGEQYF

v_call: TRBV19
j_call: TRBJ1-5
d_call: .
clone_size: .
cdr3_nt: TGTGCCAGTAGTGTTATCAGGGAACAGCCCCAGCATTTT
cdr3_aa: CASSVIREQPQHF

v_call: TRBV6-6
j_call: TRBJ2-1
d_call: .
clone_size: .
cdr3_nt: TGTGCCAGCAAAGGATACAATGAGCAGTTCTTC
cdr3_aa: CASKGYNEQFF